A single sample is the source of the 25 T cell receptor beta chains below, sequenced in a study of cytomegalovirus exposure and HLA in healthy donors (dated by TCRdb to the late 2010s). The method was the immunoSEQ multiplex PCR assay. Sourced from immuneACCESS, this table was stored by TCRdb with only in-frame sequences that have V and J called. A share of the clones is absent; for the studies checked, an unresolved V gene accounts for under half, and the remainder has no known explanation. This sample lists 330,000 or so clones; 70% to 90% were detected once. Around 0.8% of the sample is in the top ten clones. The sample consisted of PBMCs. Receptors were obtained from a woman aged 18-29 years in good health and CMV-seronegative.

This chain connects TRBV27 to TRBJ2-4; possible D gene TRBD1, 5 bases. Trimming pared 5 bases from V and 0 bases from J, leaving 14 bases between. The CDR3 contains 16 residues. The germline gives CDR1 MNHEY, CDR2 SMNVEV (reference sequence). CDR3 protein: CASSPTGLLAKNIQYF. Here the CDR3 DNA reads TGTGCCAGCAGTCCCACAGGTTTACTAGCCAAAAACATTCAGTACTTC.

This sequence joins TRBV9 and TRBJ1-5, with TRBD1 as a possible D gene (5 bases). The CDR3 runs 14 residues. V was cut by 0 bases and J by 7 bases, with 11 bases left in between. Germline V lookup: CDR1 SGDLS, CDR2 YYNGEE. CDR3 sequence: CASSVDGGDQPQHF. CDR3 DNA: TGTGCCAGCAGCGTAGATGGGGGGGACCAGCCCCAGCATTTT.

The chain employs TRBV29-1 and TRBJ2-1; TRBD1 is a possible D gene (6 bases). Germline CDR1 reads SQVTM; CDR2 reads ANQGSEA. V was cut by 6 bases and J by 2 bases, with 17 bases left in between. The CDR3 runs 15 residues. The CDR3 here is CSVEGDHRAYNEQFF. CDR3 coding DNA: TGCAGCGTCGAGGGGGATCATCGCGCCTACAATGAGCAGTTCTTC.

V gene TRBV4-3 combines with J gene TRBJ2-7; possibly TRBD2 for D (6 bases). Germline values: CDR1 LGHNA, CDR2 YSLEER. Trimming stripped 1 base from V and 0 bases from J, with 16 bases between. The CDR3 is made up of 17 amino acids. The CDR3 region has the DNA TGCGCCAGCAGCCAAGTTCAGCTCCGGGACTCCTCCTACGAGCAGTACTTC. Its protein is CASSQVQLRDSSYEQYF.

The chain combines TRBV9 with TRBJ1-2; a weak D match, TRBD1 (6 bases). V lost 0 bases and J lost 8, with 17 bases in between. Germline V gives CDR1 SGDLS, CDR2 YYNGEE. The CDR3 loop spans 15 amino acids. CDR3 region: CASSVGSQGLRGYTF. CDR3 coding DNA: TGTGCCAGCAGCGTAGGGTCGCAGGGGCTAAGAGGCTACACCTTC. The entire variable domain, with the rest obtained from reference TRBV9 and TRBJ1-2, is as follows: DSGVTQTPKHLITATGQRVTLRCSPRSGDLSVYWYQQSLDQGLQFLIQYYNGEERAKGNILERFSAQQFPDLHSELNLSSLELGDSALYFCASSVGSQGLRGYTFGSGTRLTVV.

This clone came up once. The V call is TRBV28, the J call TRBJ2-1, with D perhaps TRBD2 (7 bases). Germline V gene lookup returns CDR1 MDHEN and CDR2 SYDVKM. CDR3 length: 14 amino acids. Trimming removed 7 bases at V and 4 bases at J, with 14 bases between. CDR3: CASNWRGPYNEQFF. The CDR3 nucleotides are TGTGCCAGCAATTGGCGGGGGCCTTACAATGAGCAGTTCTTC.

The rearrangement links TRBV4-3 to TRBJ2-7, with TRBD2 as a possible D gene (5 bases). Germline CDR1 LGHNA, CDR2 YSLEER. The CDR3 is 16 residues long. The V end was cut by 0 bases, the J end by 7 bases, with 19 bases between. The CDR3 here is CASSQDRSGGLEEQYF. The CDR3 region has the DNA TGCGCCAGCAGCCAAGATCGATCAGGCGGGTTGGAGGAGCAGTACTTC.

Concerning this clone itself: At one end the junction does not follow the germline gene, possibly because of a read error. The chain joins TRBV7-7 to TRBJ2-1, with D possibly matching TRBD1 (6 bases). The germline CDR1 and CDR2 sequences are SSHAT and FNYEAQ (reference sequence). The CDR3 length is 13 residues. The CDR3 coding sequence is TGTGCTAGCAGCTTAACGACAGGTTCGGAGCAGTTCTTC. Protein product: CASSLTTGSEQFF.

The chain employs TRBV7-3 and TRBJ2-1; D possibly corresponds to TRBD2 (6 bases). CDR3 size: 12 residues. CDR1 and CDR2 (germline): SGHTA, FQGTGA. V dropped 5 bases and J dropped 8 bases, with 10 bases sitting between them. This CDR3 reads CASSPGGYEQFF. The CDR3 DNA sequence: TGTGCCAGCAGCCCTGGGGGGTATGAGCAGTTCTTC.

This chain joins TRBV7-9 and TRBJ2-7, with a possible D match to TRBD2 (5 bases). This CDR3 contains 15 residues. Germline lookup yields CDR1 SEHNR and CDR2 FQNEAQ (reference sequence). V gave up 1 base and J gave up 2 bases, with 12 bases separating them. The CDR3 coding sequence is TGTGCCAGCAGCTTAGAAGGGAGTGGGGCCTACGAGCAGTACTTC. It specifies CASSLEGSGAYEQYF.

The chain recombines TRBV28 with TRBJ1-1; unclear D gene. This CDR3 contains 15 residues. The V gene lost 2 bases and the J gene lost 0 bases, with 10 bases spanning the gap. The germline gives CDR1 MDHEN, CDR2 SYDVKM. DNA of the CDR3: TGTGCCAGCAGTTTACCTACGCCGATGAACACTGAAGCTTTCTTT. Residues: CASSLPTPMNTEAFF.

The table lists this clone with a count of one. This chain links TRBV2 with TRBJ1-1; no clear D. V dropped 4 bases and J dropped 1 base, with 10 bases sitting between them. The CDR3 runs 14 residues. Germline values: CDR1 SNHLY, CDR2 FYNNEI. In DNA, the CDR3 is TGTGCCAGCAGTGTTAGCGCCGGGAACACTGAAGCTTTCTTT. Amino acids: CASSVSAGNTEAFF.

The chain employs TRBV9 and TRBJ2-7; 8 nucleotides agree with TRBD2. This CDR3 spans 15 amino acids. CDR1 and CDR2 from the germline V gene are SGDLS and YYNGEE. Unmatched junction bases numbered 9, after V lost 0 bases and J lost 7 bases. The CDR3 DNA sequence: TGTGCCAGCAGCGTAGGGGCTAGCGGGCCGGGGGAGCAGTACTTC. It specifies CASSVGASGPGEQYF.

V gene TRBV11-2 combines with J gene TRBJ2-7, with D tentatively TRBD1 (5 bases). Germline V gene lookup returns CDR1 SGHAT and CDR2 FQNNGV. The CDR3 has 15 amino acids. Between the trimmed V and J ends, which lost 3 bases and 2 bases, there was a span of 14 bases. The CDR3 region is CASSLSRPGTYEQYF. DNA for the CDR3: TGTGCCAGCAGCTTGTCGCGCCCAGGGACCTACGAGCAGTACTTC.

The rearrangement uses TRBV25-1 and TRBJ1-2; tentatively, D is TRBD1 (6 bases). Germline lookup yields CDR1 MGHDK and CDR2 SYGVNS. V was cut by 4 bases and J by 8 bases, with 20 bases left in between. This CDR3 comprises 15 residues. The CDR3 reads CASSGWRGPEGGYTF. The DNA of the CDR3 is TGTGCCAGCAGTGGCTGGCGGGGGCCTGAGGGGGGCTACACCTTC.

This chain connects TRBV5-1 to TRBJ1-4; possible D gene TRBD1, 6 bases. Germline V gene data show CDR1 as SGHRS and CDR2 as YFSETQ. V was shortened by 4 bases and J by 6 bases, with 13 bases between the two germline ends. There are 14 residues in the CDR3. This CDR3 is CASSPSHRDEKLFF. The CDR3 bases are TGCGCCAGCAGCCCGTCCCACAGGGATGAAAAACTGTTTTTT.

The chain couples TRBV27 to TRBJ2-5; 10 bases line up with TRBD1. Per the germline V gene, CDR1 is MNHEY and CDR2 is SMNVEV (reference sequence). V was pared by 0 bases and J by 6 bases, with 4 bases of the junction left unmatched. The CDR3 loop spans 15 amino acids. CDR3 sequence (DNA): TGTGCCAGCAGTTTATCGACAGGGGGCGTTCAGACCCAGTACTTC. It is translated as CASSLSTGGVQTQYF.

The gene calls are TRBV6-1 and TRBJ2-7, with D possibly being TRBD1 (5 bases). Germline CDR1 MNHNS, CDR2 SASEGT. V lost 0 bases and J 3 bases, leaving 12 bases between the germline ends. CDR3 size: 15 residues. DNA for the CDR3: TGTGCCAGCAGTGAAGCGGGCTGGGGCCTCTACGAGCAGTACTTC. Amino acids: CASSEAGWGLYEQYF.

This CDR3 is CASDAARSGANVLTF. DNA for the CDR3: TGTGCCAGCGATGCAGCGAGGTCGGGGGCCAACGTCCTGACTTTC. The V gene is TRBV6-1, the J gene TRBJ2-6; no firm D call. CDR3 length: 15 amino acids. The V gene's germline CDR1 is MNHNS and CDR2 SASEGT. The ends were cut back, 8 bases at V and 4 bases at J, with 15 bases in the middle.

This chain connects TRBV5-1 to TRBJ2-6; TRBD1 is a possible D gene (5 bases). V was trimmed by 4 bases and J by 0 bases, leaving 14 bases between them. This CDR3 comprises 17 residues. The germline V gene encodes CDR1 SGHRS and CDR2 YFSETQ. CDR3 protein: CASSAAGANSGANVLTF. As DNA, the CDR3 is TGCGCCAGCAGCGCCGCTGGGGCCAACTCTGGGGCCAACGTCCTGACTTTC.

The chain joins TRBV6-5 to TRBJ2-1; 11 nucleotides match TRBD2. This CDR3 has 16 residues. Unmatched junction bases numbered 2, after V lost 0 bases and J lost 4 bases. Germline V lookup: CDR1 MNHEY, CDR2 SVGAGI. CDR3 nucleotide sequence: TGTGCCAGCAGTTACTCGGCTAGCGGGAGGTACAATGAGCAGTTCTTC. Amino acids: CASSYSASGRYNEQFF.

This chain joins TRBV6-1 and TRBJ2-1; the match to TRBD2 covers 8 bases. The CDR3 totals 14 residues. CDR1 is MNHNS, CDR2 SASEGT, per germline. V lost 10 bases, J lost 5 bases, and 10 bases stayed unmatched. CDR3 DNA sequence: TGTGCCACCCAGCGGGGGTCTCACAACAATGAGCAGTTCTTC. It yields the protein CATQRGSHNNEQFF.

CDR3 sequence (DNA): TGCGCCAGCAGCCAAGAACAGGGTGGCGGCTACACCTTC. Encoded protein: CASSQEQGGGYTF. This sequence joins TRBV4-1 and TRBJ1-2; D is possibly TRBD1 (6 bases). The CDR3 spans 13 residues. Trimming cost V 0 bases and J 8 bases, with 10 bases left between them. Germline values: CDR1 MGHRA, CDR2 YSYEKL.

V usage is TRBV29-1 and J usage is TRBJ2-1; no clear D gene. Trimming removed 6 bases at V and 8 bases at J, with 17 bases between. This CDR3 has 13 amino acids. Germline V gene lookup returns CDR1 SQVTM and CDR2 ANQGSEA. This chain's CDR3 is CSVESNLIDEQFF. DNA of the CDR3: TGCAGCGTCGAATCTAATTTAATCGATGAGCAGTTCTTC.

CDR3 coding DNA: TGCAGCGTTCCCGACTATGGCTACACCTTC. It encodes CSVPDYGYTF. The V and J genes are TRBV29-1 and TRBJ1-2; D is unclear. CDR3 length: 10 amino acids. Trimming stripped 5 bases from V and 3 bases from J, with 4 bases between. Looked up from germline, CDR1 is SQVTM and CDR2 is ANQGSEA. The full variable domain, with the rest looked up from reference TRBV29-1 and TRBJ1-2, is SAVISQKPSRDICQRGTSLTIQCQVDSQVTMMFWYRQQPGQSLTLIATANQGSEATYESGFVIDKFPISRPNLTFSTLTVSNMSPEDSSIYLCSVPDYGYTFGSGTRLTVV.